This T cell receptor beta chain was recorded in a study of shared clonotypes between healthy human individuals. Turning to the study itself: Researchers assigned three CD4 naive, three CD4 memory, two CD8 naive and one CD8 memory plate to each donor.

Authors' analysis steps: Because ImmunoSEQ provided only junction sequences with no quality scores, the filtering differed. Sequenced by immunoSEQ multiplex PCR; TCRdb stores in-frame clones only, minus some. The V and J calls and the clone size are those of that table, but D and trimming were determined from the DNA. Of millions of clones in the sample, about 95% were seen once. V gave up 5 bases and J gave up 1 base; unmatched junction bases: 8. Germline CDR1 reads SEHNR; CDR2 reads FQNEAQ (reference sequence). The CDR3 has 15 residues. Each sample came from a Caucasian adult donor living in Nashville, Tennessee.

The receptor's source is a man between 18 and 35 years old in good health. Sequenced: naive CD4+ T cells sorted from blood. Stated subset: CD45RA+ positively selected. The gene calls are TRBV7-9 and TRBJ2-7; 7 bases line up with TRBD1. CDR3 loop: CASSDLRDRSYEQYF. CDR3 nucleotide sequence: TGTGCCAGCAGCGACCTACGGGACAGATCCTACGAGCAGTACTTC.